Each of the 2 T cell receptor beta chains below was sequenced from the same sample in a study of blood T cells in healthy people across ages. Combining a sample-barcoded 5' primer with a J-beta primer mix, a second PCR ran for 7 to 11 cycles. TCRdb analysed the 5' RACE reads with MiXCR anew, one entry per CDR3 protein. The table lists hundreds of thousands of distinct CDR3 sequences, 20% to 30% of them singletons. Another study also made use of these data, one on T cells of mothers and their children.

The sequenced sample was blood. Receptors originate from a boy younger than 18 in good health.

The rearrangement joins TRBV7-9 to TRBJ2-5; D remains unclear. The tail of the sequence fits TRBJ2-1 better, so the J call may be wrong. This CDR3 comprises 12 residues. Germline V gene sequence: CDR1 SEHNR, CDR2 FQNEAQ (reference sequence). The CDR3 DNA reads as TGTGCCAGCAACTCCTTTGGCAATGAGCAGTTCTTC. Translating gives CASNSFGNEQFF.

This clonotype was counted a few times. This chain connects TRBV5-1 to TRBJ2-4; 14 nucleotides align to TRBD2. J gave up 0 bases and V 4 bases, and 3 bases lay outside the gene matches. The CDR3 totals 17 residues. The germline CDR1 and CDR2 sequences are SGHRS and YFSETQ. CDR3 region: CASSGTSGSLAKNIQYF. DNA for the CDR3: TGCGCCAGCAGCGGGACTAGCGGGAGTTTAGCCAAAAACATTCAGTACTTC. Drawing the rest from reference TRBV5-1 and TRBJ2-4, the complete variable domain is KAGVTQTPRYLIKTRGQQVTLSCSPISGHRSVSWYQQTPGQGLQFLFEYFSETQRNKGNFPGRFSGRQFSNSRSEMNVSTLELGDSALYLCASSGTSGSLAKNIQYFGAGTRLSVL.